The 2 T cell receptor beta chains below were found in one sample sequenced in a study of shared clonotypes between healthy human individuals. Here immunoSEQ multiplex PCR was the method, and the copy in TCRdb shows in-frame clones only, minus some. The table records 1.5 million to 1.9 million clones, 95% to 99% of them present only once. Sequenced: naive CD4+ T cells sorted from blood. Subset reported: CD45RA+ positively selected. The receptors here all came from a man aged 25 to 45 in good health.

The chain's CDR3 is CASSLGLAGGRGSYNEQFF. In DNA form, the CDR3 reads TGTGCCAGCAGCTTGGGGCTAGCGGGAGGACGAGGATCCTACAATGAGCAGTTCTTC. The chain combines TRBV5-4 with TRBJ2-1; 11 positions agree with TRBD2. Germline CDR1 reads SGHNT; CDR2 reads YYREEE (reference sequence). The CDR3 sequence is 19 residues long. After removal of 0 bases from V and 1 base from J, the junction contained 9 bases not matched to a gene.

The chain joins TRBV2 to TRBJ1-5; 7 bases map to TRBD1. The CDR3 spans 14 residues. V was clipped by 7 bases and J by 2 bases; unmatched bases: 5. The V gene's germline CDR1 is SNHLY and CDR2 FYNNEI. CDR3 residues: CASTDRVGNQPQHF. The CDR3 bases are TGTGCCAGCACCGACAGGGTCGGCAATCAGCCCCAGCATTTT.